This T cell receptor (beta chain) was sequenced for a study of cytomegalovirus exposure and HLA in healthy donors. Study-wide points: The study designated 150 or so TCR beta chains cytomegalovirus-associated. Per published accounts, TCR beta sequences correctly predicted the HLA-A and HLA-B alleles of most subjects.

The length of the CDR3 is 16 residues. V was pared by 2 bases and J by 9 bases, with 12 bases of the junction left unmatched. Germline values: CDR1 MNHEY, CDR2 SMNVEV (reference sequence). This clone showed up just a few times. The antigen is undetermined. The primer mix had 60 Vbeta and 13 Jbeta primers. Libraries were prepared by immunoSEQ multiplex PCR; TCRdb keeps only in-frame clonotypes and omits some of them. Of 100,000 to 150,000 clones in the sample, 80% were seen once. This rearrangement joins TRBV27 to TRBJ2-7; 11 bases align to TRBD2. This clonotype was sampled from a man aged 25 to 45 in good health and CMV-seronegative. Sequencing input: PBMCs. CDR3 region: CASSLRTGLAVGSQYF. DNA of the CDR3: TGTGCCAGCAGTTTACGGACGGGACTAGCGGTAGGGTCGCAGTACTTC.